The next 8 T cell receptor beta chains were all read from a single sample in a study of early T cells in non-severe SARS-CoV-2 infection. TCRdb re-called the 5' RACE reads with MiXCR, one entry per CDR3 protein. The data hold tens of thousands of distinct CDR3 sequences, with around 15% observed a single time. The sequenced sample was whole blood. The receptors derive from an adult who was a healthcare worker with PCR-confirmed SARS-CoV-2 infection or an uninfected control (not recorded which).

Here the CDR3 DNA reads TGCGCCAGCAGCTTGGAGCAGGTGGCGGTGGACATTCAGTACTTC. It translates to CASSLEQVAVDIQYF. The chain employs TRBV5-1 and TRBJ2-4, with unresolved D. Germline CDR1 is SGHRS and CDR2 is YFSETQ. Trimming took off 0 bases at V and 8 bases at J, with 15 bases between the two ends. This CDR3 is built from 15 residues.

This clonotype showed up just a few times. V and J are TRBV30 and TRBJ1-5, with unresolved D. Trimming shortened V by 0 bases and J by 7 bases, and 10 bases separated the two germline ends. The CDR3 sequence is 13 residues long. Germline V gives CDR1 GTSNPN, CDR2 SVGIG (reference sequence). The CDR3 is CAWSVNLQQPQHF. The CDR3 DNA reads TGTGCCTGGAGTGTTAATCTGCAGCAGCCCCAGCATTTT.

V gene TRBV29-1 combines with J gene TRBJ1-2; D is unclear. The CDR3 runs to 15 residues. V lost 4 bases and J lost 0, with 15 bases in between. CDR1 SQVTM and CDR2 ANQGSEA come from the germline V gene. In nucleotides, the CDR3 is TGCAGCGTTGTCGCTTCGGCTGAAGCTAACTATGGCTACACCTTC. Its protein product is CSVVASAEANYGYTF. Complete variable domain (other parts from reference TRBV29-1 and TRBJ1-2): SAVISQKPSRDICQRGTSLTIQCQVDSQVTMMFWYRQQPGQSLTLIATANQGSEATYESGFVIDKFPISRPNLTFSTLTVSNMSPEDSSIYLCSVVASAEANYGYTFGSGTRLTVV.

This clonotype was counted a few times. V gene TRBV19 combines with J gene TRBJ2-7; 7 bases fit TRBD2. J gave up 0 bases and V 7 bases, and 12 bases lay outside the gene matches. Per germline, CDR1 LNHDA and CDR2 SQIVND (reference sequence). This CDR3 comprises 16 residues. The CDR3: CASTSPDGGGSYEQYF. The CDR3, as DNA: TGTGCCAGTACCTCACCCGATGGCGGGGGCTCCTACGAGCAGTACTTC.

This clonotype was seen at least ten times. The chain has TRBV13 and TRBJ1-1; D is ambiguous. The germline V gene encodes CDR1 PRHDT and CDR2 FYEKMQ (reference sequence). Trimming took off 3 bases at V and 0 bases at J, with 11 bases between the two ends. The CDR3 has 15 residues. Here the CDR3 reads CASSLGRRVNTEAFF. CDR3 sequence (DNA): TGTGCCAGCAGCTTGGGCAGGAGGGTGAACACTGAAGCTTTCTTT.

This clonotype was seen only a few times. V gene TRBV6-6 combines with J gene TRBJ2-7, with TRBD2 matching 10 bases. The CDR3 extends over 18 amino acids. V gave up 6 bases and J gave up 4 bases; unmatched junction bases: 18. CDR1 and CDR2 (germline): MNHNY, SVGAGI (reference sequence). The CDR3 region has the DNA TGTGCCAGCAGCCGATCTAGCGGGAGCGTCGCCGTCTATTACGAGCAGTACTTC. Translation gives CASSRSSGSVAVYYEQYF.

The table lists this clonotype with many counts. The V call is TRBV12-3 or TRBV12-4, the J call TRBJ1-1, with D possibly matching TRBD1 (5 bases). V lost 1 base and J 2 bases, leaving 8 bases between the germline ends. The CDR3 spans 14 residues. CDR3 in amino acids: CASSLDRSNTEAFF. CDR3 bases: TGTGCCAGCAGTTTAGACAGGTCCAACACTGAAGCTTTCTTT.

This clonotype was seen at least ten times. The chain has TRBV28 and TRBJ2-7; 12 nucleotides match TRBD2. The V segment lost 3 bases and the J segment 4 bases; nucleotides outside the gene matches: 1. The CDR3 totals 14 residues. The germline V gene has CDR1 MDHEN and CDR2 SYDVKM. CDR3 in amino acids: CASSLTSGRYEQYF. The CDR3 DNA reads TGTGCCAGCAGTTTGACTAGCGGGAGATACGAGCAGTACTTC.